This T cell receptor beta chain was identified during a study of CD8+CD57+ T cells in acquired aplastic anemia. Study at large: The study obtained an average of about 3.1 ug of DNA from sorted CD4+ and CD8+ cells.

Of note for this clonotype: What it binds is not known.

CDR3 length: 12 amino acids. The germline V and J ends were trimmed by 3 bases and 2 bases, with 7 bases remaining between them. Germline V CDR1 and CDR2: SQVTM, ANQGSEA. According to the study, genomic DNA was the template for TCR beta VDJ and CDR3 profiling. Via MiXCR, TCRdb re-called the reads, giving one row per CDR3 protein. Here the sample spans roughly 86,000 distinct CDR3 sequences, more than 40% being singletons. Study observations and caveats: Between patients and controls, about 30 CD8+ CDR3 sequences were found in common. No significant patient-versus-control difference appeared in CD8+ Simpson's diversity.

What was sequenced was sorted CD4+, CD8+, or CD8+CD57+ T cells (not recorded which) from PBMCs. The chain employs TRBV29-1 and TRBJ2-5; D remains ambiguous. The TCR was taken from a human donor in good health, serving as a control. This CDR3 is CSVEATQETQYF. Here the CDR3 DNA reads TGCAGCGTTGAGGCGACACAAGAGACCCAGTACTTC.